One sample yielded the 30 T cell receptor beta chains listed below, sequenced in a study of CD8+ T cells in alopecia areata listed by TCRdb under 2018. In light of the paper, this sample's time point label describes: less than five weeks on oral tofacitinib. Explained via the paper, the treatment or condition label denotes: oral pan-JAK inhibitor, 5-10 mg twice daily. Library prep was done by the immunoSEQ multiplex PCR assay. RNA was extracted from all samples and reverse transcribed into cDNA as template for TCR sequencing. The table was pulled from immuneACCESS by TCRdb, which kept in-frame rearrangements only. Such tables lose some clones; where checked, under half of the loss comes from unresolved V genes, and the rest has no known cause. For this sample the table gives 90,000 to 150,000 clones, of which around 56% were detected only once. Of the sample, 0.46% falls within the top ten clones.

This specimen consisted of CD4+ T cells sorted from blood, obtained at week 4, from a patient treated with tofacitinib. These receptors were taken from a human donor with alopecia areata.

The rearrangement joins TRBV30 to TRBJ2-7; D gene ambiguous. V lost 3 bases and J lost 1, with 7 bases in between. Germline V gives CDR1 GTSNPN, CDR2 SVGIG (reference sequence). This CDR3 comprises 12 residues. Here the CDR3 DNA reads TGTGCCTGGAGGTGGGCTTCCTACGAGCAGTACTTC. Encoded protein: CAWRWASYEQYF.

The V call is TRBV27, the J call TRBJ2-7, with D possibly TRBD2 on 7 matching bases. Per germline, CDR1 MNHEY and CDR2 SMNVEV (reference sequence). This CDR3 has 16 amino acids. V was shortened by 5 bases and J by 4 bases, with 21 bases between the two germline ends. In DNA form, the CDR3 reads TGTGCCAGCAGTCCCCTAGGCGGGGGCCGGGGGTACGAGCAGTACTTC. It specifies CASSPLGGGRGYEQYF.

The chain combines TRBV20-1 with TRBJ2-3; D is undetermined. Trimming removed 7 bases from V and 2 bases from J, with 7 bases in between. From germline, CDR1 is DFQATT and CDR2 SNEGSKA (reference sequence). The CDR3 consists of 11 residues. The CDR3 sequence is CSVRYTDTQYF. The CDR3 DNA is TGCAGTGTTCGGTACACAGATACGCAGTATTTT.

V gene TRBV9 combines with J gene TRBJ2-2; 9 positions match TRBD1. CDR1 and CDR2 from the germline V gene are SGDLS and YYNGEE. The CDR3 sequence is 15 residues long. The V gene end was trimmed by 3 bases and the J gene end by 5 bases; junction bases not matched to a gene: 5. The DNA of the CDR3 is TGTGCCAGCAGCGCCCGGGACAGGGTAACCGGGGAGCTGTTTTTT. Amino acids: CASSARDRVTGELFF.

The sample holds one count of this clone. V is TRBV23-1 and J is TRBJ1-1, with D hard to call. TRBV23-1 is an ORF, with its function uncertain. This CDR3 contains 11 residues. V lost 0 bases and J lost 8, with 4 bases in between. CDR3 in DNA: TGCGCCAGCAGTCAATCTTGGGAAGCTTTCTTT. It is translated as CASSQSWEAFF.

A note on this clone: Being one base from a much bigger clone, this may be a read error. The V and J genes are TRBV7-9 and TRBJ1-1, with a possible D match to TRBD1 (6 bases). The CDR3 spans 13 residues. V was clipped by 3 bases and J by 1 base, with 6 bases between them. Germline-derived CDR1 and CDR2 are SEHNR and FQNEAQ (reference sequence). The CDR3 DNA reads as TGTGCCAGCAGCTTGGGACAGAACACTGAAGCTTTCTTT. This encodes CASSLGQNTEAFF.

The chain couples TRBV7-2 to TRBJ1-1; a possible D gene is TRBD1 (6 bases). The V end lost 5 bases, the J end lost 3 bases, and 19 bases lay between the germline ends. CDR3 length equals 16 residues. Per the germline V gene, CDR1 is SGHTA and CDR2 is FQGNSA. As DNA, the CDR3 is TGTGCCAGCAGCCCGTGGGACACCCCCAGGTACACTGAAGCTTTCTTT. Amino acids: CASSPWDTPRYTEAFF.

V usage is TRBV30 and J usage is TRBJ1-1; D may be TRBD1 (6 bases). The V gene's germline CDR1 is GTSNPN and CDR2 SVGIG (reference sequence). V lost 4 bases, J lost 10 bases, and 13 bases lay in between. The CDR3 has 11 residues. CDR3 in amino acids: CAWNRDIRAFF. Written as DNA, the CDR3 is TGTGCCTGGAACCGGGACATACGAGCTTTCTTT.

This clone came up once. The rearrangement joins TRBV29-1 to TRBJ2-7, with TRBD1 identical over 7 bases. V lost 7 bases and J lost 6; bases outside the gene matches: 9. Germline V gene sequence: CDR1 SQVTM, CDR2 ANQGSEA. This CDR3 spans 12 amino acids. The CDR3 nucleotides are TGCAGCGCAGACAGGGACAGTGGCGAGCAGTACTTC. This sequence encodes CSADRDSGEQYF.

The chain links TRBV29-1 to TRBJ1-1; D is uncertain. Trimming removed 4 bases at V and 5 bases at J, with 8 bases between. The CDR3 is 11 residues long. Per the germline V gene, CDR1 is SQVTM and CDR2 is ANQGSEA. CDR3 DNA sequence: TGCAGCGTTGCTCGGGCGACTGAAGCTTTCTTT. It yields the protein CSVARATEAFF.

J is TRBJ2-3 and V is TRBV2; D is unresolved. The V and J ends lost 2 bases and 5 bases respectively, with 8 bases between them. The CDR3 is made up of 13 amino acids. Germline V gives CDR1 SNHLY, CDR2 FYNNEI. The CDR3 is CASSELEVDTQYF. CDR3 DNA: TGTGCCAGCAGTGAACTAGAAGTAGATACGCAGTATTTT.

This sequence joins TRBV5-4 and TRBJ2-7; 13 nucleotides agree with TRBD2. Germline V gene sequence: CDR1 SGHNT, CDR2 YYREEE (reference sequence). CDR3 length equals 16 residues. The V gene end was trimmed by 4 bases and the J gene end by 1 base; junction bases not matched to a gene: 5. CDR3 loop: CASSPGLAGYSYEQYF. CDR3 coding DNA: TGTGCCAGCAGCCCGGGACTAGCGGGGTATTCCTACGAGCAGTACTTC. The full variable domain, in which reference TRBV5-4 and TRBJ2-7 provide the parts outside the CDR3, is ETGVTQSPTHLIKTRGQQVTLRCSSQSGHNTVSWYQQALGQGPQFIFQYYREEENGRGNFPPRFSGLQFPNYSSELNVNALELDDSALYLCASSPGLAGYSYEQYFGPGTRLTVT.

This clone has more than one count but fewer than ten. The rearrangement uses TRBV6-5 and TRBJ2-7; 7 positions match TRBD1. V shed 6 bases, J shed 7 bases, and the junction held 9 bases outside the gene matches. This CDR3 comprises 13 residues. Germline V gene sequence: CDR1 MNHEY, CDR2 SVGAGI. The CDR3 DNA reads TGTGCCAGCAGCCAACAGGGGTTAGGGGAGCAGTACTTC. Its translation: CASSQQGLGEQYF.

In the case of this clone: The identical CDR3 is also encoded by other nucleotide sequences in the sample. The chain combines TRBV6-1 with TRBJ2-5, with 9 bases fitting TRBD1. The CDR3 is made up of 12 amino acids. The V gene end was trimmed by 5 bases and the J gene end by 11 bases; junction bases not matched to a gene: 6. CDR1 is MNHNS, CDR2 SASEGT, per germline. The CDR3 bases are TGTGCCAGCAGTAGACAGGGGGAAGAGCAGTACTTC. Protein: CASSRQGEEQYF.

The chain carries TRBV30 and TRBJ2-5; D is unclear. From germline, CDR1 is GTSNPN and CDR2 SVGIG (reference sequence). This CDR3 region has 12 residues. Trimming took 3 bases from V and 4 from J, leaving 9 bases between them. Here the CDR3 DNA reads TGTGCCTGGAGCTCGGTCTCAGAGACCCAGTACTTC. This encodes CAWSSVSETQYF.

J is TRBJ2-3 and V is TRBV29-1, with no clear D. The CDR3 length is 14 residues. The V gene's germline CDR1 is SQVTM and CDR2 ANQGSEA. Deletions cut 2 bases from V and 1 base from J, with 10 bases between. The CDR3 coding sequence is TGCAGCGTTGAATTGCGTGGAGGCACAGATACGCAGTATTTT. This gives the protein CSVELRGGTDTQYF.

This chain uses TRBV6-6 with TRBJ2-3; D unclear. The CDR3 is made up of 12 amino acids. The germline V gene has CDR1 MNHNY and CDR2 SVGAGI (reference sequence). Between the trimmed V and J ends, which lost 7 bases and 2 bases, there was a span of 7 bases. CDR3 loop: CASKTNTDTQYF. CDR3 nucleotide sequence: TGTGCCAGCAAGACCAACACAGATACGCAGTATTTT.

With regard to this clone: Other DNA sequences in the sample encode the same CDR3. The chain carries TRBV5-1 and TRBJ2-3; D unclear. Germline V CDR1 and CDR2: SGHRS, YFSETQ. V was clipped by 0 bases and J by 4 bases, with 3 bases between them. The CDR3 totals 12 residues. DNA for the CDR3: TGCGCCAGCAGCTTGGGAGCAGATACGCAGTATTTT. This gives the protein CASSLGADTQYF.

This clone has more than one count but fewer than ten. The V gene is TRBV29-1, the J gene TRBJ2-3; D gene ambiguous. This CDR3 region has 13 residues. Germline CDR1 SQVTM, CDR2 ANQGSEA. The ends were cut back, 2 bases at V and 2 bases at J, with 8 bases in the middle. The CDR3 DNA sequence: TGCAGCGTTGAAAGCCAGGTCACAGATACGCAGTATTTT. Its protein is CSVESQVTDTQYF.

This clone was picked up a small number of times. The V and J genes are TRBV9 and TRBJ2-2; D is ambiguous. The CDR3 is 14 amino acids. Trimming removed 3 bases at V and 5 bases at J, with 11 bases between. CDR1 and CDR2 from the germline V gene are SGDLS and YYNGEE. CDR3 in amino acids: CASSGPGLTGELFF. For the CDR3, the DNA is TGTGCCAGCAGCGGGCCAGGATTAACCGGGGAGCTGTTTTTT.

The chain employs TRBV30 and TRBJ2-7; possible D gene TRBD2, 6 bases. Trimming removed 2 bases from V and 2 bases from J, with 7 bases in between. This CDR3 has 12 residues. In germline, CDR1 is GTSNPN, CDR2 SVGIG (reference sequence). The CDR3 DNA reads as TGTGCCTGGAGTTCGGGAGCCTACGAGCAGTACTTC. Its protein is CAWSSGAYEQYF.

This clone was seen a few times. CDR3 bases: TGCGCCAGCAGCCAAAACCCAGCGGGAGACGTCGATGAGCAGTTCTTC. Its protein is CASSQNPAGDVDEQFF. The rearrangement uses TRBV4-1 and TRBJ2-1; 8 bases agree with TRBD2. Germline trimming cut 2 bases from V and 8 bases from J; bases unmatched to any gene: 11. There are 16 residues in the CDR3. In germline, CDR1 is MGHRA, CDR2 YSYEKL.

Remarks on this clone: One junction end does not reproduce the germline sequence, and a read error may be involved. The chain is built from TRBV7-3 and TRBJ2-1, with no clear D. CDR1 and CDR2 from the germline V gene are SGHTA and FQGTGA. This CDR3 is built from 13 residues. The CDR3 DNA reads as TGTGCCAACAGCTTAACGGTCGAAGCGGAGCAGTTCTTC. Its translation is CANSLTVEAEQFF.

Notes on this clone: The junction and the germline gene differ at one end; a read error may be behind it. The CDR3 coding sequence is TGTGCTAGCAGCTCTGACAGGGATGGGACCCAGTACTTC. It specifies CASSSDRDGTQYF. The rearrangement joins TRBV7-7 to TRBJ2-5, with TRBD1 matching 7 bases. Germline lookup yields CDR1 SSHAT and CDR2 FNYEAQ (reference sequence). This CDR3 comprises 13 residues. The full variable domain, in which reference TRBV7-7 and TRBJ2-5 provide the parts outside the CDR3, is GAGVSQSPRYKVTKRGQDVTLRCDPISSHATLYWYQQALGQGPEFLTYFNYEAQPDKSGLPSDRFSAERPEGSISTLTIQRTEQRDSAMYRCASSSDRDGTQYFGPGTRLLVL.

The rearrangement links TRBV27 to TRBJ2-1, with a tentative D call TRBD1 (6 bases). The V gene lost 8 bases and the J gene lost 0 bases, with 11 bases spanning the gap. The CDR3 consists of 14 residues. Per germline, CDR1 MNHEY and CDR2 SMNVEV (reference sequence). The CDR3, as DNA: TGTGCCAGCGCAGGGGTTAGCTCCTACAATGAGCAGTTCTTC. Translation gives CASAGVSSYNEQFF.

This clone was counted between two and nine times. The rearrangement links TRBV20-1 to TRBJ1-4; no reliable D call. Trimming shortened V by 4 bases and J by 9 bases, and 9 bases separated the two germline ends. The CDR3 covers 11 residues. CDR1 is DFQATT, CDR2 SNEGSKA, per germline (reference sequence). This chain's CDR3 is CSAISPKKLFF. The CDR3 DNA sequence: TGCAGTGCTATCAGTCCGAAAAAACTGTTTTTT.

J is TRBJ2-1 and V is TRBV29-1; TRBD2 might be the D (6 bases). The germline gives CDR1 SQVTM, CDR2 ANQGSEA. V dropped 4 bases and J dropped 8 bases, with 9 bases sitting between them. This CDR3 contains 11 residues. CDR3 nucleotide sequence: TGCAGCGTTGGGGGGGTCCATGAGCAGTTCTTC. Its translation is CSVGGVHEQFF.

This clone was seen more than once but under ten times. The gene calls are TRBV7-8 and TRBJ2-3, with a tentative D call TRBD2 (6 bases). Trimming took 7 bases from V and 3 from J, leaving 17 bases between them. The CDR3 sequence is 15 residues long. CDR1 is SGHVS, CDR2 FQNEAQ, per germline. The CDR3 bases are TGTGCCAGCAAGTTTGCGGGATTAGGTACAGATACGCAGTATTTT. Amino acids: CASKFAGLGTDTQYF.

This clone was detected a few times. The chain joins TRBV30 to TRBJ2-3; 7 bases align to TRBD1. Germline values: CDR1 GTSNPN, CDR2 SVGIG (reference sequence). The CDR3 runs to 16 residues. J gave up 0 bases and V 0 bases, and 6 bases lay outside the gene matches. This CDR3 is CAWSVYRDSSTDTQYF. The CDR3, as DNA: TGTGCCTGGAGTGTATATAGGGACAGTAGCACAGATACGCAGTATTTT.

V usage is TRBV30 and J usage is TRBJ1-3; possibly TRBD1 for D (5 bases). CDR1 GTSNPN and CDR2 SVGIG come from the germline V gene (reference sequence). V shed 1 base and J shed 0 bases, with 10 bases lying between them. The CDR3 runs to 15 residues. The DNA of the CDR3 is TGTGCCTGGAGTGGACAGCTAAGCTCTGGAAACACCATATATTTT. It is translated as CAWSGQLSSGNTIYF.